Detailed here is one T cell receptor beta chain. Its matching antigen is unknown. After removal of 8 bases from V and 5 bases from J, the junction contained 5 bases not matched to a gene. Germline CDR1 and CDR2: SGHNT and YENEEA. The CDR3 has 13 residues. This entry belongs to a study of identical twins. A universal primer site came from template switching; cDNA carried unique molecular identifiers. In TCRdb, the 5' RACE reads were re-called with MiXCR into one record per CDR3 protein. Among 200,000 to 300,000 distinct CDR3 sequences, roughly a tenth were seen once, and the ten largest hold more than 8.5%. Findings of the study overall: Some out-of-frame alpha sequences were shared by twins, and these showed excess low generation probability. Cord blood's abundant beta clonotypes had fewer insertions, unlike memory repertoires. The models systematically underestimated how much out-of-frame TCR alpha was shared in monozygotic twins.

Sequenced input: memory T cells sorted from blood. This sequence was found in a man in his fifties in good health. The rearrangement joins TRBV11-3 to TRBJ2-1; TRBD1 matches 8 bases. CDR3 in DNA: TGTGCCAGCTCCGACAGGGGTCACAATGAGCAGTTCTTC. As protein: CASSDRGHNEQFF.